This T cell receptor (beta chain) was observed in a study of T cell responses to AZD1222 COVID-19 vaccine. Study outcomes and limitations: Spike-specific TCRs gained breadth and depth after people received two AZD1222 doses. Donor demographics were predominantly white British with a female majority; clonal diversity may be underestimated. Of spike-specific TCRs, nearly half reportedly target regions left unmutated in variants.

TCRdb's copy holds only in-frame clones and misses some; the assay was immunoSEQ multiplex PCR. The sample lists about 140,000 clones, approximately 94% occurring once. Comments on this clone: The antigen remains undetermined.

Germline CDR1 and CDR2: MNHNS and SASEGT. Trimming left V 8 bases short and J 5 bases short, with 7 bases between. This CDR3 contains 11 residues. The receptor's source is an adult in good health. The sequencing used peripheral blood, collected on day 0 of AZD1222 vaccination. The V and J genes are TRBV6-1 and TRBJ1-3; D is undetermined. CDR3 DNA: TGTGCCAGCTCTTATAGAAACACCATATATTTT. This gives the protein CASSYRNTIYF.